This T cell receptor beta chain is from a study of blood T cell repertoires in COVID-19. Across the study: There were acute and convalescent COVID-19 samples, and they came from the United States, Italy and Spain.

Data came from immunoSEQ multiplex PCR; TCRdb stores just in-frame clones and leaves some out. This sample has about 190,000 clones, with about 88% found just once. The CDR3 loop spans 15 amino acids. The V gene end was trimmed by 6 bases and the J gene end by 2 bases; junction bases not matched to a gene: 5. CDR1 and CDR2 (germline): MNHEY, SVGAGI. Individuals drawn from around 25 US areas were about 18 to 95 years old. Participants' reported clinical history set cohort assignment. The sequenced sample was PBMCs or T cells enriched from blood (not recorded which). This TCR was sampled from a woman in her thirties who had recovered from COVID-19. V is TRBV6-5 and J is TRBJ2-1; 9 positions match TRBD1. CDR3 sequence: CASRDTGGAYNEQFF. The CDR3 region has the DNA TGTGCCAGCAGAGATACAGGGGGCGCCTACAATGAGCAGTTCTTC.